The 5 T cell receptor beta chains given below trace back to one sample, sequenced in a study of post-analysis software for immune sequencing data. Notes on the study in general: Patients used about five TRBV segments, including TRBV5-6, TRBV5-1 and TRBV20-1, more often than controls.

The antigens for these receptors are not known. Built from TCR beta cDNA, the libraries had unique molecular identifiers in them. TCRdb re-called the PCR reads with MiXCR, one entry per CDR3 protein. There are about 500,000 distinct CDR3 sequences in the sample; roughly 45% occur only once, and about 12% lies in the top ten. Specimen: blood. All receptors derive from a girl aged 5-17 years with multiple sclerosis.

The rearrangement joins TRBV29-1 to TRBJ2-2; TRBD2 matches 12 bases. The germline gives CDR1 SQVTM, CDR2 ANQGSEA. The V gene end was trimmed by 4 bases and the J gene end by 4 bases; junction bases not matched to a gene: 10. The length of the CDR3 is 17 residues. The CDR3 nucleotides are TGCAGCGTTGGACTAGCGGGAGTATCCGTAGGCACCGGGGAGCTGTTTTTT. It yields the protein CSVGLAGVSVGTGELFF.

This clonotype has just one count. The gene calls are TRBV2 and TRBJ1-5; TRBD1 matches 9 bases. V gave up 3 bases and J gave up 0 bases; unmatched junction bases: 9. Germline V gene data show CDR1 as SNHLY and CDR2 as FYNNEI. The CDR3 is made up of 18 amino acids. Written as DNA, the CDR3 is TGTGCCAGCAGTGACCGGGACAGGGTGCTCTATAGCAATCAGCCCCAGCATTTT. It translates to CASSDRDRVLYSNQPQHF. The whole variable domain, remainder taken from reference TRBV2 and TRBJ1-5, is EPEVTQTPSHQVTQMGQEVILRCVPISNHLYFYWYRQILGQKVEFLVSFYNNEISEKSEIFDDQFSVERPDGSNFTLKIRSTKLEDSAMYFCASSDRDRVLYSNQPQHFGDGTRLSIL.

This chain links TRBV9 with TRBJ2-5; D is uncertain. Trimming pared 5 bases from V and 2 bases from J, leaving 10 bases between. The CDR3 spans 13 residues. Germline CDR1 reads SGDLS; CDR2 reads YYNGEE. The CDR3 sequence: CASSATVQETQYF. The CDR3 nucleotides are TGTGCCAGCAGTGCGACTGTTCAAGAGACCCAGTACTTC.

The genes are TRBV6-1 and TRBJ2-3; 7 positions agree with TRBD1. J was trimmed by 3 bases and V by 3 bases; bases with no gene match: 9. Germline-derived CDR1 and CDR2 are MNHNS and SASEGT. The CDR3 is 16 amino acids. CDR3 DNA: TGTGCCAGCAGTGAGGTGACAGGGTCGGTTACAGATACGCAGTATTTT. Translated: CASSEVTGSVTDTQYF.

J is TRBJ1-2 and V is TRBV7-9; weak D call: TRBD1 (5 bases). The germline V gene encodes CDR1 SEHNR and CDR2 FQNEAQ (reference sequence). Trimming left V 5 bases short and J 5 bases short, with 15 bases between. The CDR3 loop spans 14 amino acids. Here the CDR3 reads CASSPRGRGYGYTF. In DNA form, the CDR3 reads TGTGCCAGCAGCCCCCGGGGCCGGGGGTATGGCTACACCTTC.